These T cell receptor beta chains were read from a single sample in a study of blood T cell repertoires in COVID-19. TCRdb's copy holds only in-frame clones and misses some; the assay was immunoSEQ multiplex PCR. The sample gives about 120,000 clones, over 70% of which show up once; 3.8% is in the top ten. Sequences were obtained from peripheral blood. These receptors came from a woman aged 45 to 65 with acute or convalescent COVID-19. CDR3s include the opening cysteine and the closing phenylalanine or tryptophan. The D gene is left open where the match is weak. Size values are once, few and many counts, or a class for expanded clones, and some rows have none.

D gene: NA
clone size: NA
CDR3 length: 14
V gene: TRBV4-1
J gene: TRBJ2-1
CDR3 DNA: TGCGCCAGCAGCCAAGGACCAGGGGGGTATGAGCAGTTCTTC
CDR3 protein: CASSQGPGGYEQFF

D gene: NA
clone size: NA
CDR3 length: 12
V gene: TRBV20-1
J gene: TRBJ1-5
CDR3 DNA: TGCAGTGCTAGTAGGGGTGATCAGCCCCAGCATTTT
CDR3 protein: CSASRGDQPQHF

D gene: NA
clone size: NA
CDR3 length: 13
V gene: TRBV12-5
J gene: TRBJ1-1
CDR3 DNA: TGTGCTAGTGGTTTGGAGGCAGGGGCTGAAGCTTTCTTT
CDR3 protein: CASGLEAGAEAFF

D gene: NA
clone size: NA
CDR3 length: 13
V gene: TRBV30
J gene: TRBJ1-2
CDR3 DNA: TGTGCCTGGTCTAGGGGCGGTAAGGGTGGCTACACCTTC
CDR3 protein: CAWSRGGKGGYTF

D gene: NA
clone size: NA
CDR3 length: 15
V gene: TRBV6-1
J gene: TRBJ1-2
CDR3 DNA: TGTGCCAGCAGTGAAATAGGGGGACCTAACTATGGCTACACCTTC
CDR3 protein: CASSEIGGPNYGYTF

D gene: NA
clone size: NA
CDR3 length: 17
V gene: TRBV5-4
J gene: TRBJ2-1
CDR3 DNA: TGTGCCAGCAGCTTGTGGACTAGGACAGACGTATACAATGAGCAGTTCTTC
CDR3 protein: CASSLWTRTDVYNEQFF

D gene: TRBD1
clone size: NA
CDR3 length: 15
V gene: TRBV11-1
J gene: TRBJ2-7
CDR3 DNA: TGTGCCAGCAGCGGGGAAGGGACAGAATTTTACGAGCAGTACTTC
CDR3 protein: CASSGEGTEFYEQYF

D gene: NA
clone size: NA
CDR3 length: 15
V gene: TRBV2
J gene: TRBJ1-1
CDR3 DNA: TGTGCCAGCCAAGGTCCCCAGGGGTTGCTCACTGAAGCTTTCTTT
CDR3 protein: CASQGPQGLLTEAFF

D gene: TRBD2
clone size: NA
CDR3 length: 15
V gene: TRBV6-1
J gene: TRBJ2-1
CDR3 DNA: TGTGCCAGCAGTGAAGGACTAGCGGGAGGCAGTGAGCAGTTCTTC
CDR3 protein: CASSEGLAGGSEQFF

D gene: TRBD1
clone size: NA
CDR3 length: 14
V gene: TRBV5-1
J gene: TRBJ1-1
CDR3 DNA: TGCGCCAGCAGCTGGGACAGGGCGAACACTGAAGCTTTCTTT
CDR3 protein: CASSWDRANTEAFF

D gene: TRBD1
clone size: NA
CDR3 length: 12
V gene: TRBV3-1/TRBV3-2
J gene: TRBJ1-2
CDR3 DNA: TGTGCCAGCAGCAAGGACAGGGTTGGCTACACCTTC
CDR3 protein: CASSKDRVGYTF

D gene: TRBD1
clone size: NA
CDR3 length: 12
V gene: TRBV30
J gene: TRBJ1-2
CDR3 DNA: TGTGCCTGGAGTTACGACAGGGGTTACCACACCTTC
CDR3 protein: CAWSYDRGYHTF

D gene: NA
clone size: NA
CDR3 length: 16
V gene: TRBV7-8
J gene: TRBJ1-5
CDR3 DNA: TGTGCCAGCAGCCTCTCGAGGACACTCAGCAATCAGCCCCAGCATTTT
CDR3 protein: CASSLSRTLSNQPQHF

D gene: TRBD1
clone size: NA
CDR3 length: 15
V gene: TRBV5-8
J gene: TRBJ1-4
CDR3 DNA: TGTGCCAGCAGCCCTCCGGGACAGATTAATGAAAAACTGTTTTTT
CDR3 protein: CASSPPGQINEKLFF

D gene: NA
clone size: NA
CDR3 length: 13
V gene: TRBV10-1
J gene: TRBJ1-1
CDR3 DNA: TGCGCCAGCTCGGCGGGGGTCGACACTGAAGCTTTCTTT
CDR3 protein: CASSAGVDTEAFF

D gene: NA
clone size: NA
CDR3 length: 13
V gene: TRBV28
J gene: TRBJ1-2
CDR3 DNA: TGTGCCAGCAGTTTAAGGACAAGCTATGGCTACACCTTC
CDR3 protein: CASSLRTSYGYTF

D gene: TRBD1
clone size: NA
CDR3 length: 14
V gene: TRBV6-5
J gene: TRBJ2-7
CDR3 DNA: TGTGCCAGCAGACCCCGGGACAGGGTCTACGAGCAGTACTTC
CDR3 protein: CASRPRDRVYEQYF

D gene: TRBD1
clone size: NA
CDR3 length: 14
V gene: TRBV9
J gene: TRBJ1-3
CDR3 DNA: TGTGCCAGCAGGTCCGGCGGACAGGGGAACACCATATATTTT
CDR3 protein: CASRSGGQGNTIYF

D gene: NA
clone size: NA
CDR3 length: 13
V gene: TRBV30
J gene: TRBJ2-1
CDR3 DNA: TGTGCCTGGAGCCCGGGCGGGAACAATGAGCAGTTCTTC
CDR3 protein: CAWSPGGNNEQFF

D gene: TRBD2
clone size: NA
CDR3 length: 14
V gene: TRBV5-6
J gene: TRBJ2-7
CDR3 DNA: TGTGCCAGCAGCTCCCCCACTAGCGTCTACGAGCAGTACTTC
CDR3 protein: CASSSPTSVYEQYF

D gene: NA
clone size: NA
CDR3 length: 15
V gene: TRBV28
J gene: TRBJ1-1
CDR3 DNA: TGTGCCAGCAGTTTACCTACGGACATGAACACTGAAGCTTTCTTT
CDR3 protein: CASSLPTDMNTEAFF

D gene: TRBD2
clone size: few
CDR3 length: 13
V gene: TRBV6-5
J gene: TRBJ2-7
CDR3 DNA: TGTGCCAGCAAGGTAGCGGGATCCTACGAGCAGTACTTC
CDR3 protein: CASKVAGSYEQYF

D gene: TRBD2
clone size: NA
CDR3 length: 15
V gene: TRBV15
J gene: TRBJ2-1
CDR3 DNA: TGTGCCACCAGCAGGGGACTAGCGGGGAACAATGAGCAGTTCTTC
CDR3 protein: CATSRGLAGNNEQFF

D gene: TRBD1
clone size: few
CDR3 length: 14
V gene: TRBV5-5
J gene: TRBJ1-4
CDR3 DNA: TGTGCCAGCAGCCCCTCCGACAGGGGCGAAAAACTGTTTTTT
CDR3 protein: CASSPSDRGEKLFF

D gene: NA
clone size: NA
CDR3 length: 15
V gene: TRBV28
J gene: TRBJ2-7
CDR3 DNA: TGTGCCAGCATGCTGGGGGGGGCGAGGGCCTACGAGCAGTACTTC
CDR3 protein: CASMLGGARAYEQYF

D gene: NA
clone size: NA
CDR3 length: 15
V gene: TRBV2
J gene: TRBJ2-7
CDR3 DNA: TGTGCCAGCAGTGACGGGCGAGACTACTCCTACGAGCAGTACTTC
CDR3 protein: CASSDGRDYSYEQYF

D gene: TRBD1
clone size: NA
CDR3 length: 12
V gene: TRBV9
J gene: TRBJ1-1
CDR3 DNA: TGTGCCAGCAGCGGAGACAGGGCTGAAGCTTTCTTT
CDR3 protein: CASSGDRAEAFF

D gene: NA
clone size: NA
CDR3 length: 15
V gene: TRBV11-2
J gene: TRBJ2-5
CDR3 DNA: TGTGCCAGCAGCTTAAACCGGGTTCGGGGAGAGACCCAGTACTTC
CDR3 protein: CASSLNRVRGETQYF

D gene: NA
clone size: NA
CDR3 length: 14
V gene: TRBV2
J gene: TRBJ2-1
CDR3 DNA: TGTGCCAGGGAACGGGGACTGCCCTACAATGAGCAGTTCTTC
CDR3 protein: CARERGLPYNEQFF

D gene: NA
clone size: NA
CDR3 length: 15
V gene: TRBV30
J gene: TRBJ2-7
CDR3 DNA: TGTGCCTGGAGTACGGGACTCCTAAGCTCCTACGAGCAGTACTTC
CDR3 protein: CAWSTGLLSSYEQYF

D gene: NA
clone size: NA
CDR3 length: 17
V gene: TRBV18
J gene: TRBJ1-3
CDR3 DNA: TGTGCCAGCTCACCACCGTTCTCCCATCAGGCTGGAAACACCATATATTTT
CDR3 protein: CASSPPFSHQAGNTIYF

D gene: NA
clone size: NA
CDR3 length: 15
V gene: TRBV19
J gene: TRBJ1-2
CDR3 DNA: TGTGCCAGTAGGAAAAAACAGGGCACTAACTATGGCTACACCTTC
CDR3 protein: CASRKKQGTNYGYTF

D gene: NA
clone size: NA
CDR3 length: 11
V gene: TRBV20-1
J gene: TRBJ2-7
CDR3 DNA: TGCAGGGTAGACAGGAGCTACGAGCAGTACTTC
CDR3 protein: CRVDRSYEQYF

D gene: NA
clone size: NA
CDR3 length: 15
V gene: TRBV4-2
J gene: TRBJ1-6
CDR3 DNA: TGTGCCAGCAGCCAAGAAAGCCAGGGGAATTCACCCCTCCACTTT
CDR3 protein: CASSQESQGNSPLHF

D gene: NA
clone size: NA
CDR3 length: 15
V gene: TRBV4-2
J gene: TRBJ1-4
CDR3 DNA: TGTGCCAGCAGCCAGGCCGGACAGTTGAATGAAAAACTGTTTTTT
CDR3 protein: CASSQAGQLNEKLFF

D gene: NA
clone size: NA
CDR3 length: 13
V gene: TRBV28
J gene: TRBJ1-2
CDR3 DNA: TGTGCCAGCTATGTTGGGGGGAGGGTCGGCTACACCTTC
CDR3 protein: CASYVGGRVGYTF

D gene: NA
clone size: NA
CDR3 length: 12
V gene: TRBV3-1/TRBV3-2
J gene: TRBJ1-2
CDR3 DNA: TGTGCCAGCAGCCATGCTAGCACACCTGCCGCCTTC
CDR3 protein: CASSHASTPAAF

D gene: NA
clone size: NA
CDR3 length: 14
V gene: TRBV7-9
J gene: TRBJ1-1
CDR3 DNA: TGTGCCAGCAGCTGGAGTAGGGGAGGGACTGAAGCTTTCTTT
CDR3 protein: CASSWSRGGTEAFF

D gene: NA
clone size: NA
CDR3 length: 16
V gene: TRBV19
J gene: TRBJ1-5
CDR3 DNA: TGTGCCAGTAGTTCTACATGGACGGGAGGCAATCAGCCCCAGCATTTT
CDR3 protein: CASSSTWTGGNQPQHF

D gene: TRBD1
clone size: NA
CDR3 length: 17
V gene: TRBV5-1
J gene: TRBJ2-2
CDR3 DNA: TGCGCCAGCAGCCGCGTTTTTTCAGGGGGCAACACCGGGGAGCTGTTTTTT
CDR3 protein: CASSRVFSGGNTGELFF

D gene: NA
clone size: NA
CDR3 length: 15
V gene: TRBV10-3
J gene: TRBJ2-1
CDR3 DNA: TGTGCCATCAGTGAAACGGCGGGCCCTTACAATGAGCAGTTCTTC
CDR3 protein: CAISETAGPYNEQFF

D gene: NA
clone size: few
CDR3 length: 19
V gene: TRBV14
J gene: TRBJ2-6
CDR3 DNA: TGTGCCAGCAGCCAAGAGGGACAACTGTTTTTCTCTGGGGCCAACGTCCTGACTTTC
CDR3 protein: CASSQEGQLFFSGANVLTF

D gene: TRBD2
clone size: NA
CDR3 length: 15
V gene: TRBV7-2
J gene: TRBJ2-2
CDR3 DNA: TGTGCCAGCAGCTTAGTTGCGGGGGTGACCGGGGAGCTGTTTTTT
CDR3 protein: CASSLVAGVTGELFF

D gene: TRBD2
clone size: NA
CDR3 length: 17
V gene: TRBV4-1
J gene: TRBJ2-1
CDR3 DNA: TGCGCCAGCAGCCAAGATCCGCCTAGCGGGAGTGTCGATGAGCAGTTCTTC
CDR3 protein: CASSQDPPSGSVDEQFF

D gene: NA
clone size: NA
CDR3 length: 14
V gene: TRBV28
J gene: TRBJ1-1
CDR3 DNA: TGTGCCAGCAATCCAGACACCGTGAACACTGAAGCTTTCTTT
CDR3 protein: CASNPDTVNTEAFF

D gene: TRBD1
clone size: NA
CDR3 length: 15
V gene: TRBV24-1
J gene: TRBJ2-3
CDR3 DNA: TGTGCCATCGGATCCGGGACAGGGGCTACAGATACGCAGTATTTT
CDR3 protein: CAIGSGTGATDTQYF

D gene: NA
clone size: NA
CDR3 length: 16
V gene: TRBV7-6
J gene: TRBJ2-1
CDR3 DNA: TGTGCCAGCAGCTTAAGGCAGGGGACGAACTACAATGAGCAGTTCTTC
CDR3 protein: CASSLRQGTNYNEQFF

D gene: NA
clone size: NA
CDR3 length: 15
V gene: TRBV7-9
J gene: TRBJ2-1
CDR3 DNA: TGTGCCAGCAGCTTAGTGGGAGAAGGTCGATATGAGCAGTTCTTC
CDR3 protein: CASSLVGEGRYEQFF

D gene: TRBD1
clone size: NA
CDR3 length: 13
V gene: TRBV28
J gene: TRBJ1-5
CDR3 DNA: TGTGCCAGCAGTAAAAACAGGGGACAGCCCCAGCATTTT
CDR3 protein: CASSKNRGQPQHF